The present entry profiles one TCR beta chain with its context. The antigen remains unidentified. This specimen comes from a study of T cell responses to AZD1222 COVID-19 vaccine. Study-wide results and caveats: The number of AZD1222 recipients seropositive at baseline was only five or six.

V was shortened by 7 bases and J by 2 bases, with 15 bases between the two germline ends. Germline V gene lookup returns CDR1 MNHEY and CDR2 SVGAGI. CDR3 size: 15 residues. Data came from immunoSEQ multiplex PCR; TCRdb stores just in-frame clones and leaves some out. This table has around 100,000 clones, around 94% appearing once. The material was peripheral blood, obtained on day 0 of AZD1222 vaccination. The source is an adult in good health. V usage is TRBV6-5 and J usage is TRBJ1-3; D is ambiguous. Here the CDR3 DNA reads TGTGCCAGCAATGGATTTGGGGAGACTGGAAACACCATATATTTT. It translates to CASNGFGETGNTIYF.